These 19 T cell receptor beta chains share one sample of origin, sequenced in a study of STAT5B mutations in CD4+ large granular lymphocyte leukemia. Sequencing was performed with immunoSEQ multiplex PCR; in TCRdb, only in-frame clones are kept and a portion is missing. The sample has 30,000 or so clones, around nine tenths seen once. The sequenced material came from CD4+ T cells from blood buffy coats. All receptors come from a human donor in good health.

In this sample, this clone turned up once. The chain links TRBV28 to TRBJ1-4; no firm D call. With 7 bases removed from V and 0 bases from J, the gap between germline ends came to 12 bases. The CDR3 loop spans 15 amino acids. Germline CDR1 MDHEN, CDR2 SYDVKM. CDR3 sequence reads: CASTLAGTTNEKLFF. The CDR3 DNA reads TGTGCCAGCACCCTGGCTGGGACAACTAATGAAAAACTGTTTTTT.

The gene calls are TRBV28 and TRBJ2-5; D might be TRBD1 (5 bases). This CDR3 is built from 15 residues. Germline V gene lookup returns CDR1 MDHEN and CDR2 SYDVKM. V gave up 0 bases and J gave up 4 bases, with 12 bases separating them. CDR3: CASSLWGRDRETQYF. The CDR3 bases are TGTGCCAGCAGTTTATGGGGCAGGGATAGAGAGACCCAGTACTTC.

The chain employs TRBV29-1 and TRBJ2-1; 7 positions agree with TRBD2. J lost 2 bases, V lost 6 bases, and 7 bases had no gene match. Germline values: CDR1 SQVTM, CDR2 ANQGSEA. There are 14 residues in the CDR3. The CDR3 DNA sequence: TGCAGCGTAGACGGACTAGTAACCTACAATGAGCAGTTCTTC. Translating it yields CSVDGLVTYNEQFF.

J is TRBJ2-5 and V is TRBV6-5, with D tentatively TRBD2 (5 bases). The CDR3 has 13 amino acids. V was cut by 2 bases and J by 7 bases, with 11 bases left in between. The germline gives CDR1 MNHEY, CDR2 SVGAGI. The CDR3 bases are TGTGCCAGCAGTTACGGACTCGGTGGGACCCAGTACTTC. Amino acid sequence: CASSYGLGGTQYF.

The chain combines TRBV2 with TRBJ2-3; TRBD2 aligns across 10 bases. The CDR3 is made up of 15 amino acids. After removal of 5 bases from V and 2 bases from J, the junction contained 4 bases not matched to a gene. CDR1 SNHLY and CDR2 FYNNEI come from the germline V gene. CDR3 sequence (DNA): TGTGCCAGCAGTTGGACTAGCGGCGTCACAGATACGCAGTATTTT. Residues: CASSWTSGVTDTQYF.

As DNA, the CDR3 is TGTGCCAGCAGCGCGCCCCTGGGACAGGGCCTTTCCTACCGCTCCTACAATGAGCAGTTCTTC. Protein sequence: CASSAPLGQGLSYRSYNEQFF. V usage is TRBV7-8 and J usage is TRBJ2-1; 9 nucleotides match TRBD1. V shed 5 bases, J shed 0 bases, and the junction held 20 bases outside the gene matches. This CDR3 is built from 21 residues. CDR1 and CDR2 from the germline V gene are SGHVS and FQNEAQ.

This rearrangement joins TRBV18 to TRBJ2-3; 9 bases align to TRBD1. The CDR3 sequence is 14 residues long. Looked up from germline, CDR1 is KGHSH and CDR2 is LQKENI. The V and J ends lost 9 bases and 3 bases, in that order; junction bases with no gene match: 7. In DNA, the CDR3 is TGTGCCAGTGTACCGGGACAGGGTACAGATACGCAGTATTTT. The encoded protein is CASVPGQGTDTQYF.

CDR3 sequence (DNA): TGTGCCAGCAGTCAGGGGGGGTATAACGGGGAGCTGTTTTTT. Protein: CASSQGGYNGELFF. This chain joins TRBV6-6 and TRBJ2-2; D possibly uses TRBD1 or TRBD2 (7 bases each). There are 14 residues in the CDR3. Per the germline V gene, CDR1 is MNHNY and CDR2 is SVGAGI (reference sequence). V was shortened by 5 bases and J by 7 bases, with 14 bases between the two germline ends.

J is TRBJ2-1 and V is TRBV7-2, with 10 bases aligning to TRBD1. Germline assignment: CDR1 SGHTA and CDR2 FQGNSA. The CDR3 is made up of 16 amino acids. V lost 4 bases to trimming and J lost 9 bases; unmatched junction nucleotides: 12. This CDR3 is CASSSLGQGSRGEQFF. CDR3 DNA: TGTGCCAGCAGCTCCTTGGGACAGGGGAGTAGGGGTGAGCAGTTCTTC.

CDR3 coding DNA: TGTGCCAGCAGCCACGGGACACTTTACAATGAGCAGTTCTTC. Amino acid sequence: CASSHGTLYNEQFF. The chain recombines TRBV11-2 with TRBJ2-1; a weak D match, TRBD1 (6 bases). Trimming took 5 bases from V and 4 from J, leaving 12 bases between them. The CDR3 covers 14 residues. Germline V CDR1 and CDR2: SGHAT, FQNNGV.

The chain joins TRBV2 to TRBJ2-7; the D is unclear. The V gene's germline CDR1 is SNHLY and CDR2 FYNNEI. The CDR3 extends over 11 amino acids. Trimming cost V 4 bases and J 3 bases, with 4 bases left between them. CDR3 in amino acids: CASSVDYEQYF. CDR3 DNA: TGTGCCAGCAGTGTGGACTACGAGCAGTACTTC.

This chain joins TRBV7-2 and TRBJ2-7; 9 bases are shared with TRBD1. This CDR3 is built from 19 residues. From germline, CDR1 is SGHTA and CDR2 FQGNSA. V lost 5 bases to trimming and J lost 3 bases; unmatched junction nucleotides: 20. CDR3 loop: CASSHSKSGTGKLSYEQYF. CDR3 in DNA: TGTGCCAGCAGCCACTCGAAGAGTGGGACAGGGAAGCTCAGCTACGAGCAGTACTTC.

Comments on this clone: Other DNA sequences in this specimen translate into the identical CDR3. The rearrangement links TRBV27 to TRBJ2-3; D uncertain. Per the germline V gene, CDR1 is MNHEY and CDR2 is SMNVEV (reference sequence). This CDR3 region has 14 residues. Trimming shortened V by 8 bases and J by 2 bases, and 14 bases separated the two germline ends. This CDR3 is CASGGRWNTDTQYF. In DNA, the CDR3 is TGTGCCAGCGGCGGACGGTGGAACACAGATACGCAGTATTTT.

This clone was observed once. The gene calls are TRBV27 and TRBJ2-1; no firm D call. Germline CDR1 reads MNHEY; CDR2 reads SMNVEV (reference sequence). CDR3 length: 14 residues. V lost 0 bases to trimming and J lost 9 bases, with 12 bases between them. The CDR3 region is CASSLSGLVSEQFF. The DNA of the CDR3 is TGTGCCAGCAGTTTATCGGGCCTCGTCAGTGAGCAGTTCTTC.

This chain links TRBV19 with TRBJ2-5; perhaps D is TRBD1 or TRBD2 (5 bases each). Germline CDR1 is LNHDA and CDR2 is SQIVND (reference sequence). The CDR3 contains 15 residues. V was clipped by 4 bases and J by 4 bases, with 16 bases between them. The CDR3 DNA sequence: TGTGCCAGTAGTAGGGGGACGGCTTGGGGAGAGACCCAGTACTTC. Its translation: CASSRGTAWGETQYF. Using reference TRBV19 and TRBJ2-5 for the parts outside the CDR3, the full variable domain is DGGITQSPKYLFRKEGQNVTLSCEQNLNHDAMYWYRQDPGQGLRLIYYSQIVNDFQKGDIAEGYSVSREKKESFPLTVTSAQKNPTAFYLCASSRGTAWGETQYFGPGTRLLVL.

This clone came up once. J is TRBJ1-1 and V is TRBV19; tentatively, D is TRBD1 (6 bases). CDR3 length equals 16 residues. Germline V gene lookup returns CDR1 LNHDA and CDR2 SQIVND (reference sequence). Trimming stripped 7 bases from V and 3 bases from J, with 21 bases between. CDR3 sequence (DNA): TGTGCCAGTATTCCGGGTGGGGGCTTCAGGGACACTGAAGCTTTCTTT. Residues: CASIPGGGFRDTEAFF.

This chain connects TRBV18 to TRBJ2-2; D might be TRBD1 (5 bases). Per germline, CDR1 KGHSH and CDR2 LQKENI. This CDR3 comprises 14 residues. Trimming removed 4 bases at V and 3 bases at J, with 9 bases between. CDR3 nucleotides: TGTGCCAGCTCACGATCCAGGGACACCGGGGAGCTGTTTTTT. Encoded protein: CASSRSRDTGELFF.

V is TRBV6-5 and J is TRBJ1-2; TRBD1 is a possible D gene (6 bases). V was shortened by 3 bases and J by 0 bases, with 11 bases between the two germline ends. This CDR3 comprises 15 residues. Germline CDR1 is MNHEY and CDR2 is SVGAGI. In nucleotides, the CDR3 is TGTGCCAGCAGTTATTCTGCAGGGGCTAACTATGGCTACACCTTC. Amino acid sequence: CASSYSAGANYGYTF.

The CDR3 nucleotides are TGTGCCAGCAGCCAAGTGGGCGGGTACAATGAGCAGTTCTTC. It yields the protein CASSQVGGYNEQFF. This chain connects TRBV14 to TRBJ2-1; tentative D call: TRBD2 (5 bases). Trimming shortened V by 1 base and J by 4 bases, and 8 bases separated the two germline ends. This CDR3 has 14 amino acids. CDR1 is SGHDN, CDR2 FVKESK, per germline.